The next 17 T cell receptor beta chains were all read from a single sample in a study of OX40 agonist ivuxolimab in advanced cancers. TCRdb's copy holds only in-frame clones and misses some; the assay was immunoSEQ multiplex PCR. The table shows some 70,000 clones, with approximately 86% occurring only once. The sample in question was CD4+ or CD8+ T cells sorted from blood, obtained in a trial of the OX40 agonist ivuxolimab. The receptors originated from an adult with an advanced solid tumor such as melanoma, head and neck, liver or kidney cancer.

J is TRBJ1-6 and V is TRBV2, with D possibly TRBD1 on 6 matching bases. Germline loops: CDR1 SNHLY, CDR2 FYNNEI. The CDR3 is made up of 15 amino acids. V was cut by 0 bases and J by 10 bases, with 13 bases left in between. The CDR3 loop is CASSEANRVGSPLHF. In DNA, the CDR3 is TGTGCCAGCAGTGAAGCTAACAGGGTCGGATCACCCCTCCACTTT.

The chain is built from TRBV9 and TRBJ1-2; a possible D gene is TRBD1 (5 bases). CDR3 length: 18 residues. V lost 3 bases, J lost 2 bases, and 23 bases lay in between. CDR1 SGDLS and CDR2 YYNGEE come from the germline V gene. The CDR3 nucleotides read TGTGCCAGCAGCGCCGGGACGCCGGGATACCCCTCCAACTATGGCTACACCTTC. This codes for CASSAGTPGYPSNYGYTF.

In regard to this clone: One end of the junction does not line up with germline, which may come from a read error. Other DNA sequences from this sample encode an identical CDR3 as well. V and J are TRBV9 and TRBJ1-1, with D perhaps matching TRBD1 (5 bases). Germline values: CDR1 SGDLS, CDR2 YYNGEE. This CDR3 contains 13 residues. The CDR3 loop is CASSYGDATEAFF. The CDR3 DNA reads TGCGCCAGCAGCTACGGGGACGCAACTGAAGCTTTCTTT.

The chain uses TRBV11-2 and TRBJ2-2; D unclear. Trimming left V 5 bases short and J 5 bases short, with 12 bases between. Germline CDR1 and CDR2: SGHAT and FQNNGV. This CDR3 comprises 14 residues. The CDR3, as DNA: TGTGCCAGCAGCATCGGTTATCAGACCGGGGAGCTGTTTTTT. Protein: CASSIGYQTGELFF.

This clone was counted between two and nine times. CDR3 sequence: CASSLDPDRMIADTQYF. DNA for the CDR3: TGCGCCAGCAGCTTGGATCCGGACAGGATGATTGCAGATACGCAGTATTTT. The chain recombines TRBV5-1 with TRBJ2-3; 7 positions match TRBD1. CDR3 length: 17 residues. The V segment lost 0 bases and the J segment 4 bases; nucleotides outside the gene matches: 11. CDR1 is SGHRS, CDR2 YFSETQ, per germline.

This sequence joins TRBV5-6 and TRBJ2-7, with D perhaps TRBD1 (6 bases). The ends were cut back, 0 bases at V and 6 bases at J, with 13 bases in the middle. The CDR3 has 14 amino acids. CDR1 and CDR2 from the germline V gene are SGHDT and YYEEEE. The CDR3 DNA is TGTGCCAGCAGCTTGGCTGGGGGCGGAGGCGAGCAGTACTTC. Its translation is CASSLAGGGGEQYF. The whole variable domain, filled in from reference TRBV5-6 and TRBJ2-7, reads DAGVTQSPTHLIKTRGQQVTLRCSPKSGHDTVSWYQQALGQGPQFIFQYYEEEERQRGNFPDRFSGHQFPNYSSELNVNALLLGDSALYLCASSLAGGGGEQYFGPGTRLTVT.

This chain joins TRBV7-9 and TRBJ1-2; TRBD1 matches at 7 bases. CDR3 length: 12 amino acids. V was clipped by 5 bases and J by 11 bases; unmatched bases: 8. CDR1 is SEHNR and CDR2 is FQNEAQ in the germline V gene (reference sequence). Here the CDR3 reads CASSPLQGLYTF. In DNA form, the CDR3 reads TGTGCCAGCAGCCCACTACAGGGGCTGTACACCTTC.

A remark on this clone: In the same sample, other DNA sequences code for this CDR3. V gene TRBV5-6 combines with J gene TRBJ2-5; 14 bases agree with TRBD2. CDR1 is SGHDT and CDR2 is YYEEEE in the germline V gene. The trim removed 4 bases at V and 2 bases at J, leaving 4 bases unmatched. The CDR3 has 16 amino acids. The CDR3 loop is CASSLRTSGGQETQYF. The CDR3 nucleotides read TGTGCCAGCAGCCTTCGGACTAGCGGGGGGCAAGAGACCCAGTACTTC.

This clone was seen once. This chain links TRBV5-4 with TRBJ2-5; 7 positions match TRBD1. The CDR3 is 13 amino acids. From germline, CDR1 is SGHNT and CDR2 YYREEE (reference sequence). V trimming: 2 bases; J trimming: 4 bases; junction bases outside the gene matches: 2. CDR3 residues: CASSFSGGETQYF. For the CDR3, the DNA is TGTGCCAGCAGCTTCTCAGGGGGAGAGACCCAGTACTTC. The complete variable domain, with remaining parts taken from reference TRBV5-4 and TRBJ2-5, reads ETGVTQSPTHLIKTRGQQVTLRCSSQSGHNTVSWYQQALGQGPQFIFQYYREEENGRGNFPPRFSGLQFPNYSSELNVNALELDDSALYLCASSFSGGETQYFGPGTRLLVL.

J is TRBJ2-4 and V is TRBV7-2; D is perhaps TRBD1 (6 bases). The germline CDR1 and CDR2 sequences are SGHTA and FQGNSA. V was trimmed by 5 bases and J by 0 bases, leaving 8 bases between them. The CDR3 sequence is 14 residues long. CDR3 sequence reads: CASSQGQAKNIQYF. In DNA, the CDR3 is TGTGCCAGCAGCCAGGGACAAGCCAAAAACATTCAGTACTTC.

The V call is TRBV7-8, the J call TRBJ2-1; 8 bases map to TRBD2. The V and J ends lost 3 bases and 6 bases, in that order; junction bases with no gene match: 7. The CDR3 runs 15 residues. Germline V gene data show CDR1 as SGHVS and CDR2 as FQNEAQ. CDR3 residues: CASSLGTSGLNEQFF. CDR3 bases: TGTGCCAGCAGCTTGGGAACTAGCGGACTCAATGAGCAGTTCTTC.

This clone has a handful of counts. The chain links TRBV30 to TRBJ1-1; D may be TRBD1 (5 bases). Trimming stripped 4 bases from V and 3 bases from J, with 12 bases between. CDR3 size: 13 residues. The germline V gene has CDR1 GTSNPN and CDR2 SVGIG (reference sequence). This chain's CDR3 is CAWTGLPYTEAFF. The CDR3 DNA reads TGTGCCTGGACGGGGCTCCCGTACACTGAAGCTTTCTTT.

This clone has only one observation. The V call is TRBV19, the J call TRBJ2-1; TRBD2 matches 7 bases. Germline lookup yields CDR1 LNHDA and CDR2 SQIVND (reference sequence). Losses at the gene ends were 4 bases for V and 7 bases for J; bases not matched to a gene: 7. This CDR3 has 14 residues. The CDR3 region is CASSTRDYGNEQFF. The CDR3 DNA reads TGTGCCAGTAGTACCAGGGACTACGGGAATGAGCAGTTCTTC.

CDR3 loop: CASSFTGGTDEQYF. The DNA of the CDR3 is TGTGCCAGCAGCTTCACAGGGGGAACGGACGAGCAGTACTTC. The gene calls are TRBV7-9 and TRBJ2-5, with 8 bases matching TRBD1. The tail of the sequence fits TRBJ2-7 better, so the J call may be wrong. This CDR3 is 14 amino acids long. Germline V gene lookup returns CDR1 SEHNR and CDR2 FQNEAQ (reference sequence).

The J gene is TRBJ1-5, the V gene TRBV23-1; D not resolved. TRBV23-1 carries the ORF label, with uncertain function. The CDR3 is 15 amino acids. This chain's CDR3 is CPSEWTQQINQPQHF. Written as DNA, the CDR3 is TGCCCTTCGGAGTGGACTCAACAAATCAATCAGCCCCAGCATTTT.

This rearrangement joins TRBV28 to TRBJ1-5; TRBD1 aligns across 7 bases. The CDR3 has 15 residues. Trimming cost V 8 bases and J 2 bases; bases outside gene matches: 9. Germline values: CDR1 MDHEN, CDR2 SYDVKM. This chain's CDR3 is CASSLVDRGNQPQHF. CDR3 DNA: TGTGCCAGCTCGTTGGTTGACAGGGGCAATCAGCCCCAGCATTTT.

The chain joins TRBV27 to TRBJ2-1; 7 bases fit TRBD2. Losses at the gene ends were 8 bases for V and 6 bases for J; bases not matched to a gene: 19. The CDR3 loop spans 17 amino acids. Germline loops: CDR1 MNHEY, CDR2 SMNVEV (reference sequence). The CDR3 DNA follows: TGTGCCAGCTCCGTAGGAGGCGGGAGCGGGGTTAGCAATGAGCAGTTCTTC. Its protein product is CASSVGGGSGVSNEQFF.